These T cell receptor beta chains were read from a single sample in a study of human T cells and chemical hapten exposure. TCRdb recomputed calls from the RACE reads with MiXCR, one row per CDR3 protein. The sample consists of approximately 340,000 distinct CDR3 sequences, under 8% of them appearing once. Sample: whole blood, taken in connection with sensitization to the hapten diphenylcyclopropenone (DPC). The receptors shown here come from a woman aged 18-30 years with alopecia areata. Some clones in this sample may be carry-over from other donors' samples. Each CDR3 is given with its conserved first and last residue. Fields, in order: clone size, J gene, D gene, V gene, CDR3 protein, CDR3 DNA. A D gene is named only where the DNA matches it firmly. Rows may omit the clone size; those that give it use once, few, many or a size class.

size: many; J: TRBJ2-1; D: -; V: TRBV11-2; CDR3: CASSRPGSLVDEQFF; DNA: TGTGCCAGCAGCCGCCCCGGATCATTGGTCGATGAGCAGTTCTTC
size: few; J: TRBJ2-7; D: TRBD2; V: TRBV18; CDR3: CASSPGLAGGPYEQYF; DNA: TGTGCCAGCTCACCGGGACTAGCGGGGGGACCCTACGAGCAGTACTTC
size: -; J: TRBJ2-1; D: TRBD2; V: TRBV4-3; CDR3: CASSQGASGEPNEQFF; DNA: TGCGCCAGCAGCCAAGGAGCTAGCGGGGAACCCAATGAGCAGTTCTTC
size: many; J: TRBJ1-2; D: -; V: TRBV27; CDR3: CASSFYEKGYGYTF; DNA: TGTGCCAGCAGTTTTTATGAAAAGGGCTATGGCTACACCTTC
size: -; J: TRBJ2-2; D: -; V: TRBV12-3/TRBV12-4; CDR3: CASSPAQGSPTGELFF; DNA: TGTGCCAGCAGTCCGGCACAGGGTTCCCCCACCGGGGAGCTGTTTTTT
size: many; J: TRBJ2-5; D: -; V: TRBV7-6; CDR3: CASSREQGHQETQYF; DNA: TGTGCCAGCAGCCGCGAACAGGGTCACCAAGAGACCCAGTACTTC
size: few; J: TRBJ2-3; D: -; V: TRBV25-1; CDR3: CASSESGPDTQYF; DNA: TGTGCCAGCAGTGAATCAGGGCCAGATACGCAGTATTTT
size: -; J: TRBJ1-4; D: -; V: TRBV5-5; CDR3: CASSLLTFTGDLVHEKLFF; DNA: TGTGCCAGCAGCTTGCTTACATTCACCGGGGACCTGGTCCATGAAAAACTGTTTTTT
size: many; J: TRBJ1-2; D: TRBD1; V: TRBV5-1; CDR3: CASSLGTGWTYGYTF; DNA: TGCGCCAGCAGCTTGGGGACAGGGTGGACCTATGGCTACACCTTC
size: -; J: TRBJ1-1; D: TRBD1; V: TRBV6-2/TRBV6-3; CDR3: CASSPAGTGVGTEAFF; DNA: TGTGCCAGCAGTCCCGCCGGGACAGGGGTGGGAACTGAAGCTTTCTTT
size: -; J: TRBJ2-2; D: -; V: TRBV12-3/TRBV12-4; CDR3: CASSFQDSPTGELFF; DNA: TGTGCCAGCAGTTTCCAGGACTCCCCCACCGGGGAGCTGTTTTTT
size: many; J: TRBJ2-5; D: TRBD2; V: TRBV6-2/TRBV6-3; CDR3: CASSPSRGGQETQYF; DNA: TGTGCCAGCAGTCCCTCGCGGGGGGGCCAAGAGACCCAGTACTTC
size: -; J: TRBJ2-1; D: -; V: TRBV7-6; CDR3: CASSLAVALCSYNEQFF; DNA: TGTGCCAGCAGCTTAGCTGTGGCCCTGTGCTCCTACAATGAGCAGTTCTTC
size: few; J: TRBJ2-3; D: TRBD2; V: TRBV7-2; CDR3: CASSSSSGGARDTQYF; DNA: TGTGCCAGCAGCTCGTCTAGCGGGGGGGCTAGAGATACGCAGTATTTT
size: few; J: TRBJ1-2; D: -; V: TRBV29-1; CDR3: CSVVHQGGDIGYTF; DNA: TGCAGCGTTGTTCATCAGGGAGGGGACATCGGCTACACCTTC
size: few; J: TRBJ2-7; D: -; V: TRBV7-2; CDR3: CASSLALSFEQYF; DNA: TGTGCCAGCAGCTTAGCCCTCTCATTCGAGCAGTACTTC